This TCR beta chain was identified during a study of cytomegalovirus exposure and HLA in healthy donors. The PCR ran on 60 Vbeta and 13 Jbeta primers. Clones were sequenced by immunoSEQ multiplex PCR, and TCRdb holds only the in-frame ones, with some missing. Here the sample spans about 100,000 clones, roughly three quarters being singletons. Comments on this clone: The antigen remains unidentified.

In germline, CDR1 is KGHSH, CDR2 LQKENI. The ends were cut back, 2 bases at V and 5 bases at J, with 7 bases in the middle. This CDR3 is 12 amino acids long. General study findings and limits: Later analysis found that TCR beta chains associated with HLA were more clonally expanded than other, equally common chains. Three of the chains that were CMV-associated were confirmed in vitro to be specific for CMV antigens. Many donors carried some public TCRs, although rarity characterized most TCR sequences.

Sequencing was carried out using PBMCs. The chain carries TRBV18 and TRBJ2-7; TRBD2 might be the D (5 bases). This receptor was taken from a woman in her fifties or sixties in good health and CMV-seropositive. CDR3 in DNA: TGTGCCAGCTCACCAGTGAGGGACGAGCAGTACTTC. As protein: CASSPVRDEQYF.